This entry lists 25 T cell receptor beta chains sequenced from one sample in a study of shared T cell receptors in the human thymus. Profiled with immunoSEQ multiplex PCR; TCRdb holds only in-frame clones, not every one. The sample shows about 660,000 clones, 88% of them seen only once. The same sample was also used in a study of human thymus T cells.

Input material: thymocytes. The receptors come from a boy under three years old with a congenital heart defect.

This clone showed up just once. The chain couples TRBV18 to TRBJ1-1, with TRBD1 matching over 7 bases. Germline assignment: CDR1 KGHSH and CDR2 LQKENI. This CDR3 region has 17 residues. The V gene end was trimmed by 5 bases and the J gene end by 2 bases; junction bases not matched to a gene: 14. As DNA, the CDR3 is TGTGCCAGCTCAACGTGTTCCGGACAGGACCGAAACACTGAAGCTTTCTTT. It encodes CASSTCSGQDRNTEAFF.

The chain has TRBV28 and TRBJ1-2, with 10 bases matching TRBD1. The ends lost 7 bases at V and 1 base at J; junction bases unmatched: 18. CDR1 and CDR2 from the germline V gene are MDHEN and SYDVKM. The CDR3 runs to 19 residues. The CDR3 nucleotides are TGTGCCAGCACAAGTCTAGCTCGGGACAGGGGTTGGGATAACTATGGCTACACCTTC. It is translated as CASTSLARDRGWDNYGYTF.

J is TRBJ2-1 and V is TRBV27; D not certain. The V end lost 8 bases, the J end lost 6 bases, and 11 bases lay between the germline ends. Germline V CDR1 and CDR2: MNHEY, SMNVEV (reference sequence). The CDR3 has 12 residues. This chain's CDR3 is CASGNAPNEQFF. CDR3 nucleotide sequence: TGTGCCAGCGGCAACGCCCCCAATGAGCAGTTCTTC.

V gene TRBV7-6 combines with J gene TRBJ2-1; TRBD2 matches 8 bases. CDR1 is SGHVS, CDR2 FNYEAQ, per germline. Germline trimming cut 3 bases from V and 6 bases from J; bases unmatched to any gene: 7. The CDR3 contains 15 residues. CDR3 loop: CASSLPAGVPNEQFF. Written as DNA, the CDR3 is TGTGCCAGCAGCTTGCCAGCGGGAGTACCCAATGAGCAGTTCTTC.

Comments on this clone: A junction boundary mismatches the germline segment, possibly from a read error. The chain combines TRBV5-1 with TRBJ2-5, with D possibly TRBD1 on 5 matching bases. CDR3 length: 15 residues. From germline, CDR1 is SGHRS and CDR2 YFSETQ. CDR3 bases: TGCGCCAGCAGCCAGGGTCGACAGACCCAAGGGACCCAGTACTTC. Protein product: CASSQGRQTQGTQYF.

The rearrangement links TRBV6-1 to TRBJ2-3; 10 nucleotides line up with TRBD2. This CDR3 is built from 15 residues. Looked up from germline, CDR1 is MNHNS and CDR2 is SASEGT. V lost 9 bases to trimming and J lost 2 bases; unmatched junction nucleotides: 8. CDR3 sequence: CASSLAGPFTDTQYF. The CDR3 DNA reads TGTGCCAGTTCACTAGCGGGGCCTTTCACAGATACGCAGTATTTT.

The rearrangement joins TRBV6-1 to TRBJ2-3; the match to TRBD1 covers 9 bases. V gave up 0 bases and J gave up 5 bases; unmatched junction bases: 9. The CDR3 is 17 residues long. CDR1 and CDR2 (germline): MNHNS, SASEGT. CDR3 sequence reads: CASSEALPLDRGDTQYF. The CDR3 bases are TGTGCCAGCAGTGAAGCGCTGCCTCTGGACAGGGGAGATACGCAGTATTTT.

V is TRBV30 and J is TRBJ2-7, with 8 bases lining up with TRBD2. Germline V gives CDR1 GTSNPN, CDR2 SVGIG (reference sequence). Germline trimming cut 1 base from V and 2 bases from J; bases unmatched to any gene: 16. The CDR3 has 18 residues. CDR3 region: CAWSGAGVLAGRTYEQYF. Here the CDR3 DNA reads TGTGCCTGGAGTGGGGCCGGGGTATTAGCGGGACGGACCTACGAGCAGTACTTC. Looking up the rest from reference TRBV30 and TRBJ2-7 gives the full variable domain: SQTIHQWPATLVQPVGSPLSLECTVEGTSNPNLYWYRQAAGRGLQLLFYSVGIGQISSEVPQNLSASRPQDRQFILSSKKLLLSDSGFYLCAWSGAGVLAGRTYEQYFGPGTRLTVT.

The chain recombines TRBV27 with TRBJ2-1, with 10 nucleotides matching TRBD2. Trimming removed 2 bases from V and 4 bases from J; junction bases left unmatched: 11. The CDR3 extends over 18 amino acids. Germline V gives CDR1 MNHEY, CDR2 SMNVEV (reference sequence). CDR3 amino acids: CASSLRLAGAYPYNEQFF. DNA for the CDR3: TGTGCCAGCAGTTTACGGCTAGCGGGAGCCTACCCTTACAATGAGCAGTTCTTC.

The V call is TRBV28, the J call TRBJ1-1; 8 nucleotides line up with TRBD1. The CDR3 sequence is 14 residues long. Germline V gene sequence: CDR1 MDHEN, CDR2 SYDVKM. V gave up 2 bases and J gave up 1 base; unmatched junction bases: 0. CDR3 DNA: TGTGCCAGCAGTTTAACAGGGGGGAACACTGAAGCTTTCTTT. Amino acid sequence: CASSLTGGNTEAFF.

The chain couples TRBV5-4 to TRBJ2-7, with 8 positions matching TRBD2. The CDR3 is 16 residues long. The V segment lost 0 bases and the J segment 3 bases; nucleotides outside the gene matches: 8. Germline lookup yields CDR1 SGHNT and CDR2 YYREEE (reference sequence). CDR3 protein: CASSLVTGREGYEQYF. In nucleotides, the CDR3 is TGTGCCAGCAGCTTGGTAACGGGACGGGAGGGCTACGAGCAGTACTTC.

The chain links TRBV19 to TRBJ2-7, with 8 bases that match TRBD2. CDR1 and CDR2 from the germline V gene are LNHDA and SQIVND (reference sequence). The V and J ends lost 8 bases and 0 bases, in that order; junction bases with no gene match: 3. This CDR3 region has 13 residues. Here the CDR3 reads CASGTSNSYEQYF. DNA of the CDR3: TGTGCCAGTGGGACTAGTAACTCCTACGAGCAGTACTTC.

The DNA of the CDR3 is TGTGCCAGCAGCCAGGACAGACTTACCTACGAGCAGTACTTC. Its translation: CASSQDRLTYEQYF. The chain carries TRBV27 and TRBJ2-7, with a possible D match to TRBD1 (6 bases). CDR1 MNHEY and CDR2 SMNVEV come from the germline V gene (reference sequence). The CDR3 runs 14 residues. V was trimmed by 6 bases and J by 2 bases, leaving 14 bases between them.

About this clone itself: Within the sample, other DNA sequences also encode this same CDR3. The chain carries TRBV29-1 and TRBJ2-1; 8 nucleotides agree with TRBD1. Looked up from germline, CDR1 is SQVTM and CDR2 is ANQGSEA. J gave up 4 bases and V 4 bases, and 6 bases lay outside the gene matches. The CDR3 has 14 amino acids. CDR3 loop: CSVGGTGFYNEQFF. The CDR3, as DNA: TGCAGCGTTGGTGGGACAGGATTTTACAATGAGCAGTTCTTC.

The chain employs TRBV5-1 and TRBJ2-5, with a weak D call TRBD2 (5 bases). V lost 3 bases and J lost 3, with 15 bases in between. Germline V lookup: CDR1 SGHRS, CDR2 YFSETQ. This CDR3 comprises 15 residues. CDR3 sequence: CASSWGRTSKETQYF. In DNA, the CDR3 is TGCGCCAGCAGCTGGGGTAGGACTTCCAAAGAGACCCAGTACTTC.

This clone was recorded once. This CDR3 is CASSLGVSYEQYF. DNA for the CDR3: TGTGCCAGCAGCTTAGGCGTGTCCTACGAGCAGTACTTC. The J gene is TRBJ2-7, the V gene TRBV7-9; D remains ambiguous. CDR3 size: 13 residues. Germline V gene sequence: CDR1 SEHNR, CDR2 FQNEAQ (reference sequence). Trimming stripped 1 base from V and 1 base from J, with 5 bases between.

The chain combines TRBV2 with TRBJ2-1, with 9 positions matching TRBD2. In germline, CDR1 is SNHLY, CDR2 FYNNEI. This CDR3 has 16 amino acids. V shed 3 bases, J shed 4 bases, and the junction held 7 bases outside the gene matches. CDR3 in amino acids: CASSDVLAGLYNEQFF. The CDR3 DNA sequence: TGTGCCAGCAGTGACGTACTAGCGGGCTTATACAATGAGCAGTTCTTC.

The chain recombines TRBV6-6 with TRBJ1-1, with a weak D call TRBD1 (5 bases). Trimming shortened V by 0 bases and J by 3 bases, and 11 bases separated the two germline ends. The CDR3 extends over 15 amino acids. CDR1 MNHNY and CDR2 SVGAGI come from the germline V gene (reference sequence). CDR3 nucleotide sequence: TGTGCCAGCAGTTACTCTGCGGGGGTGGACACTGAAGCTTTCTTT. Protein sequence: CASSYSAGVDTEAFF.

This chain uses TRBV9 with TRBJ2-5; 12 bases agree with TRBD2. CDR1 is SGDLS, CDR2 YYNGEE, per germline. The CDR3 runs 20 residues. V was pared by 4 bases and J by 0 bases, with 16 bases of the junction left unmatched. The chain's CDR3 is CASSPRGLAGTSVYQETQYF. DNA for the CDR3: TGTGCCAGCAGCCCGAGAGGACTAGCGGGAACATCAGTCTACCAAGAGACCCAGTACTTC.

The V call is TRBV5-1, the J call TRBJ2-5; 7 nucleotides agree with TRBD1. V gave up 3 bases and J gave up 5 bases; unmatched junction bases: 19. The CDR3 is 18 residues long. Germline lookup yields CDR1 SGHRS and CDR2 YFSETQ. The CDR3: CASSSGTARDARVETQYF. The CDR3 coding sequence is TGCGCCAGCAGCTCCGGGACAGCAAGAGACGCTCGCGTGGAGACCCAGTACTTC.

This chain joins TRBV14 and TRBJ2-1, with 7 positions matching TRBD1. The CDR3 length is 16 residues. Germline CDR1 is SGHDN and CDR2 is FVKESK. J lost 3 bases, V lost 0 bases, and 5 bases had no gene match. The DNA of the CDR3 is TGTGCCAGCAGCCAAGATCCGGGACAGCGCTACAATGAGCAGTTCTTC. It specifies CASSQDPGQRYNEQFF.

This rearrangement joins TRBV14 to TRBJ2-5, with D possibly TRBD2 on 6 matching bases. V lost 1 base and J 2 bases, leaving 17 bases between the germline ends. The CDR3 consists of 17 residues. Germline CDR1 SGHDN, CDR2 FVKESK. CDR3 region: CASSQVDGGGKQETQYF. CDR3 DNA: TGTGCCAGCAGCCAAGTTGACGGTGGAGGGAAACAAGAGACCCAGTACTTC.

J is TRBJ2-1 and V is TRBV12-5, with 14 nucleotides matching TRBD2. CDR1 is LGHNT, CDR2 FRNRAP, per germline. The CDR3 consists of 17 residues. Trimming cost V 6 bases and J 7 bases; bases outside gene matches: 11. CDR3: CASGSSTSGRARNEQFF. The CDR3 DNA reads as TGTGCTAGTGGATCTTCGACTAGCGGGAGGGCCAGGAATGAGCAGTTCTTC.

The gene calls are TRBV28 and TRBJ2-5, with 7 positions matching TRBD2. The J call could be wrong; TRBJ2-7 is a better fit for the DNA end. The CDR3 extends over 13 amino acids. The V gene's germline CDR1 is MDHEN and CDR2 SYDVKM. CDR3 nucleotide sequence: TGTGCCAGCAGTCCGAGCGGGGACTACGAGCAGTACTTC. This sequence encodes CASSPSGDYEQYF.

The gene calls are TRBV10-3 and TRBJ2-1; 7 nucleotides match TRBD2. The CDR3 consists of 15 residues. CDR1 and CDR2 from the germline V gene are ENHRY and SYGVKD. Trimming took 0 bases from V and 4 from J; bases not matched to a gene: 3. The CDR3 sequence: CAISESREGYNEQFF. The CDR3 DNA sequence: TGTGCCATCAGTGAGTCGAGGGAGGGTTACAATGAGCAGTTCTTC.